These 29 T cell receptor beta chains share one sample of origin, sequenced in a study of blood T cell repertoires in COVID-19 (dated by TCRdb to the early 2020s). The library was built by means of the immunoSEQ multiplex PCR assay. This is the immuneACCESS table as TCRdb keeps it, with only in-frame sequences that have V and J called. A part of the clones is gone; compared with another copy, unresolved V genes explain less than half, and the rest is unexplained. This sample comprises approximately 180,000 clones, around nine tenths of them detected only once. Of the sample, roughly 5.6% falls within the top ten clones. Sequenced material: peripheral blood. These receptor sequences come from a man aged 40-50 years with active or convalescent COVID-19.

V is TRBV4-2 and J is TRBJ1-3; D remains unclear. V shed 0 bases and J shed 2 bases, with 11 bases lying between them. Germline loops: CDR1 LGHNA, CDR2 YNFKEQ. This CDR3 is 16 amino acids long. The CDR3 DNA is TGTGCCAGCAGCCAAGATTTTCGAGGGACTGGAAACACCATATATTTT. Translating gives CASSQDFRGTGNTIYF.

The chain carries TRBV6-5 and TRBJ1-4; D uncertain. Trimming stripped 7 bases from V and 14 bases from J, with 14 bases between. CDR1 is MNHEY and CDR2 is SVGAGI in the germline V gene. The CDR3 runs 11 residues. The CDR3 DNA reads TGTGCCAGCAACCATGCTTCTGAGCTGTTTTTT. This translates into CASNHASELFF.

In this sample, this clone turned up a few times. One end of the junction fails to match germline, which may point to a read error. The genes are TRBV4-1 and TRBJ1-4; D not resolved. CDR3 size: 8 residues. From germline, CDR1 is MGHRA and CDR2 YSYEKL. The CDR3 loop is CASSQAPF. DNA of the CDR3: TGCGCCAGCAGCCAAGCTCCTTTC.

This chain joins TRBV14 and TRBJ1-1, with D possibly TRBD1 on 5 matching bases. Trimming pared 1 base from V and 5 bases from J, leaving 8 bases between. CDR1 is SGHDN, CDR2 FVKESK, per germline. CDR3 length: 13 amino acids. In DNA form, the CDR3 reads TGTGCCAGCAGCCAAGTAGGGGTAACTGAAGCTTTCTTT. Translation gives CASSQVGVTEAFF.

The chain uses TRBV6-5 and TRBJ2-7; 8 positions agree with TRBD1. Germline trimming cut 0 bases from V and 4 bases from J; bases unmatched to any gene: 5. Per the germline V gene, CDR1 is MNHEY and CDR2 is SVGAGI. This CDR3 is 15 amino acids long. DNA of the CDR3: TGTGCCAGCAGTTACTCCGGGCAGGGGGCTTACGAGCAGTACTTC. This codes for CASSYSGQGAYEQYF.

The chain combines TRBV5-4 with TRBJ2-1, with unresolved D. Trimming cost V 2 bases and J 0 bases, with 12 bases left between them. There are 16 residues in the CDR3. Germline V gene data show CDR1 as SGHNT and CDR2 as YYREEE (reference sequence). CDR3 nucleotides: TGTGCCAGCAGCTTCTACCAGCGAACCTCCTACAATGAGCAGTTCTTC. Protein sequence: CASSFYQRTSYNEQFF. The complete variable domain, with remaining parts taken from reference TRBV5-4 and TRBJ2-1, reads ETGVTQSPTHLIKTRGQQVTLRCSSQSGHNTVSWYQQALGQGPQFIFQYYREEENGRGNFPPRFSGLQFPNYSSELNVNALELDDSALYLCASSFYQRTSYNEQFFGPGTRLTVL.

Here the CDR3 reads CSVEPRTGNTEAFF. The DNA of the CDR3 is TGCAGCGTTGAACCAAGGACGGGAAACACTGAAGCTTTCTTT. The V gene is TRBV29-1, the J gene TRBJ1-1; D is undetermined. CDR1 is SQVTM, CDR2 ANQGSEA, per germline. The CDR3 runs to 14 residues. V was pared by 2 bases and J by 2 bases, with 12 bases between.

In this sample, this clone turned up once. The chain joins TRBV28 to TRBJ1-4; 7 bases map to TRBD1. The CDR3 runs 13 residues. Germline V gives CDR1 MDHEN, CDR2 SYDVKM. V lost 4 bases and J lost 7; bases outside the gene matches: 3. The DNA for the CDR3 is TGTGCCAGCAGTTCGTACAGGGGTGAAAAACTGTTTTTT. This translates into CASSSYRGEKLFF.

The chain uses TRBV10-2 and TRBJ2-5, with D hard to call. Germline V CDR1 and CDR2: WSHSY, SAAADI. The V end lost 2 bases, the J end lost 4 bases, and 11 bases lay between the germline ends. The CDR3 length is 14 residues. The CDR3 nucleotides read TGCGCCAGCAGTGAGGCGTCGGTTGGAGAGACCCAGTACTTC. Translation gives CASSEASVGETQYF.

The DNA for the CDR3 is TGTGCCAGCAGTTACCGATACGTTGACAGGGACGAGCAGTACTTC. Protein: CASSYRYVDRDEQYF. The chain couples TRBV6-2 or TRBV6-3 to TRBJ2-7; 7 bases are a match to TRBD1. V lost 2 bases and J lost 5; bases outside the gene matches: 9. The germline V gene has CDR1 MNHEY and CDR2 SVGEGT. There are 15 residues in the CDR3.

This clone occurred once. CDR3 nucleotides: TGCGCCAGCAGCCAAGGGACTAGCCCAGATACGCAGTATTTT. Its protein product is CASSQGTSPDTQYF. The V and J genes are TRBV5-1 and TRBJ2-3; TRBD2 aligns across 9 bases. Germline assignment: CDR1 SGHRS and CDR2 YFSETQ. V lost 4 bases and J lost 4; bases outside the gene matches: 4. The length of the CDR3 is 14 residues.

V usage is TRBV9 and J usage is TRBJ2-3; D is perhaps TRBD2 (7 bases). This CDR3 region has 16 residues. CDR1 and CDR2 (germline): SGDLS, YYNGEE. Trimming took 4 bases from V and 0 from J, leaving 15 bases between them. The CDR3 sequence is CASSPAAGASTDTQYF. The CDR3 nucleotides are TGTGCCAGCAGCCCAGCGGCGGGGGCTAGCACAGATACGCAGTATTTT.

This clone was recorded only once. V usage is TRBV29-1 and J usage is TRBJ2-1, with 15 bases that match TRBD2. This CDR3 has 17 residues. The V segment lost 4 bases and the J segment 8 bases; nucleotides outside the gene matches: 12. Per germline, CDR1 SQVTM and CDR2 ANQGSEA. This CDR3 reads CSVVKTGTSGRRYEQFF. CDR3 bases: TGCAGCGTTGTAAAAACCGGGACTAGCGGGAGGCGGTATGAGCAGTTCTTC.

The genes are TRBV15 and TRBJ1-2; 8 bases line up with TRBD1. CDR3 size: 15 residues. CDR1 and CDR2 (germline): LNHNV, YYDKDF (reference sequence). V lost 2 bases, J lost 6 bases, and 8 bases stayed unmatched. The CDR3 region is CATSRMTGEGHGYTF. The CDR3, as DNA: TGTGCCACCAGCAGAATGACAGGGGAAGGGCATGGCTACACCTTC.

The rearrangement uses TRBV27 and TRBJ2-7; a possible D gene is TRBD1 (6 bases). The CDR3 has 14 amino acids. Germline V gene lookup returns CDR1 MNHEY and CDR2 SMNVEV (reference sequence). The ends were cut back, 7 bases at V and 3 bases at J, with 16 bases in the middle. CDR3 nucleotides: TGTGCCAGCAAAAGGGCAGGGGAAAGCTACGAGCAGTACTTC. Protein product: CASKRAGESYEQYF.

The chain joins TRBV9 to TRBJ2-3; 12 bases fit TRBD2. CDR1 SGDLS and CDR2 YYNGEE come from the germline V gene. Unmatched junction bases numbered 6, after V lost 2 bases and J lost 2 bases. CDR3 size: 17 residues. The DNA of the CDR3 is TGTGCCAGCAGCGTTACGGGACTAGCGGGTCTCACAGATACGCAGTATTTT. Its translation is CASSVTGLAGLTDTQYF.

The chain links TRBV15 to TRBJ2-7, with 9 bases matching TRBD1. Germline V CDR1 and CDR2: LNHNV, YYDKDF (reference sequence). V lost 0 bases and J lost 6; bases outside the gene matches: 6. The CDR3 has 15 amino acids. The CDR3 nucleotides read TGTGCCACCAGCAGAGATTTGGACAGGGGCGGCGAGCAGTACTTC. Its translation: CATSRDLDRGGEQYF.

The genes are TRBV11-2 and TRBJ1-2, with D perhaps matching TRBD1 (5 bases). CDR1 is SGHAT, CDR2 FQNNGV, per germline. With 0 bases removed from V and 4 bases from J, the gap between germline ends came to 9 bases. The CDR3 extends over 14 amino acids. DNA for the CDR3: TGTGCCAGCAGCTTAGAACGGGGGTCCTATGGCTACACCTTC. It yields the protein CASSLERGSYGYTF.

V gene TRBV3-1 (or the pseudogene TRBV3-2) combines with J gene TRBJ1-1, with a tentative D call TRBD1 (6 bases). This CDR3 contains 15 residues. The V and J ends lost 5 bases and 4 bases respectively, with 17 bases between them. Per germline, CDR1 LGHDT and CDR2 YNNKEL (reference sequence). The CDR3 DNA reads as TGTGCCAGCAGCAACTACAGGGTCGGGGCCACTGAAGCTTTCTTT. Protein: CASSNYRVGATEAFF.

The CDR3 sequence is CASSVVAGVPPYTF. Written as DNA, the CDR3 is TGTGCCAGCAGTGTAGTGGCAGGGGTCCCCCCCTACACCTTC. The chain is built from TRBV2 and TRBJ1-2, with a tentative D call TRBD1 (6 bases). Trimming cost V 4 bases and J 10 bases, with 19 bases left between them. The CDR3 runs 14 residues. Germline CDR1 SNHLY, CDR2 FYNNEI.

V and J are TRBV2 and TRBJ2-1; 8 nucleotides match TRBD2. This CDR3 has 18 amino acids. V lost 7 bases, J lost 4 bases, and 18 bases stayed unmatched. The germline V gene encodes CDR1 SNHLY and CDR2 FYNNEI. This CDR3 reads CASIRRPSAGLEYNEQFF. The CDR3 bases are TGTGCCAGCATCCGTCGGCCCTCCGCGGGACTAGAGTACAATGAGCAGTTCTTC.

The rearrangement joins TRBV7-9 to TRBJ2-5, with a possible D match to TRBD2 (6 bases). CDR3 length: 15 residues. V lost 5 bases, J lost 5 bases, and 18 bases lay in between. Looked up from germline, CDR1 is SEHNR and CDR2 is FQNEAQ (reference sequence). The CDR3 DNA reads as TGTGCCAGCAGCGCCTATGGGGGAGGTGGGGAGACCCAGTACTTC. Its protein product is CASSAYGGGGETQYF.

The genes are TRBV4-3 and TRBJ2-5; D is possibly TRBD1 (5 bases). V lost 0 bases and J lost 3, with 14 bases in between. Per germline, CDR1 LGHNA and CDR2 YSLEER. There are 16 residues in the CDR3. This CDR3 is CASSQDPLTVKETQYF. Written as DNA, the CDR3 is TGCGCCAGCAGCCAAGATCCCCTGACAGTCAAAGAGACCCAGTACTTC.

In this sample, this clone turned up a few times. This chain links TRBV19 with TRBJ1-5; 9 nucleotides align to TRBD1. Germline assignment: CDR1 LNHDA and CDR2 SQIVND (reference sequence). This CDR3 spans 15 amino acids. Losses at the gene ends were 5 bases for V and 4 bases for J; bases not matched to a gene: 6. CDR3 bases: TGTGCCAGTAGTCCCTCCGGGACAGGGAATCAGCCCCAGCATTTT. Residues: CASSPSGTGNQPQHF.

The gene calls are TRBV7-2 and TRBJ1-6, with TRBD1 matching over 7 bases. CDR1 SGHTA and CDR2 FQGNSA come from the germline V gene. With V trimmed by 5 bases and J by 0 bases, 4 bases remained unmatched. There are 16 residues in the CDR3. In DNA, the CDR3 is TGTGCCAGCAGCCTATGGGACAGCTCCTATAATTCACCCCTCCACTTT. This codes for CASSLWDSSYNSPLHF.

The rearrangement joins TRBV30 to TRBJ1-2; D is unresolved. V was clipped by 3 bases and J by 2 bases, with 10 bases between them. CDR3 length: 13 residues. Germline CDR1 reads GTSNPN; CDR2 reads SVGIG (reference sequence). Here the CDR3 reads CAWRAGKNYGYTF. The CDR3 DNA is TGTGCCTGGAGGGCGGGAAAGAACTATGGCTACACCTTC.

The CDR3 loop reads CASTEDLAKNIQYF. CDR3 nucleotides: TGTGCCAGCACGGAGGACTTAGCCAAAAACATTCAGTACTTC. The V and J genes are TRBV2 and TRBJ2-4; possible D gene TRBD2, 5 bases. V gave up 7 bases and J gave up 0 bases, with 10 bases separating them. CDR3 length: 14 amino acids. Germline CDR1 reads SNHLY; CDR2 reads FYNNEI.

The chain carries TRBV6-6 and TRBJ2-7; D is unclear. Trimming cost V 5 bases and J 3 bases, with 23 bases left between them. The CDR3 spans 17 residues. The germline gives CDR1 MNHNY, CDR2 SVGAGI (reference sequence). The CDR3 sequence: CASSPLLATTSGYEQYF. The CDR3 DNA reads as TGTGCCAGCAGTCCTTTACTGGCCACCACATCGGGCTACGAGCAGTACTTC.

CDR3 in DNA: TGTGCCAGCAGCTTAGGTTCAGGGGCTGGTAATAGAGCTTTCTTT. It yields the protein CASSLGSGAGNRAFF. V usage is TRBV7-8 and J usage is TRBJ1-1, with D maybe TRBD1 (6 bases). Germline loops: CDR1 SGHVS, CDR2 FQNEAQ. V was shortened by 1 base and J by 10 bases, with 19 bases between the two germline ends. This CDR3 contains 15 residues.